This T cell receptor beta chain was captured by sequencing in a study of blood T cell repertoires in COVID-19. Germline CDR1 GTSNPN, CDR2 SVGIG (reference sequence). Trimming cost V 4 bases and J 3 bases, with 11 bases left between them. The CDR3 totals 13 residues. Produced via immunoSEQ multiplex PCR; TCRdb's table is partial and in-frame only. The top ten hold less than 0.85% of the sample, which has 150,000 to 200,000 clones, approximately 90% seen once. The V gene is TRBV30, the J gene TRBJ2-3, with a weak D call TRBD2 (7 bases). The source of this sequence is a woman between 18 and 29 years old who had recovered from COVID-19. The material sequenced was PBMCs or T cells enriched from blood (not recorded which). Here the CDR3 reads CAWTEGGTDTQYF. The CDR3, as DNA: TGTGCCTGGACGGAGGGGGGGACAGATACGCAGTATTTT.